This T cell receptor beta chain emerged from a study of T cell clonotyping in hematopoietic cell transplantation. Whole-study context: Cytoreduction preceded collection of pretransplant recipient samples.

This CDR3 has 14 residues. Deletions cut 1 base from V and 6 bases from J, with 9 bases between. CDR1 and CDR2 from the germline V gene are MGHDK and SYGVNS. This sample's time point: recipient sample about 28 days before transplant, after cytoreduction. General study results and limits: At the given depth, recipient repertoires were over 97% de novo clonotypes. CD4 and CD8 repertoire contributions could not be separated without sorting.

This clone showed up just once. As yet, its antigen is unknown. Clones were read by immunoSEQ multiplex PCR, and TCRdb kept only the in-frame ones, dropping some. Of around 21,000 clones in the sample, about 90% were seen once. This specimen was peripheral blood mononuclear cells, taken before stem cell transplant. The chain has TRBV25-1 and TRBJ2-2, with D possibly called TRBD1 or TRBD2 (5 bases each). This sequence was found in a young man with biphenotypic leukemia. Some clones in this sample may be carry-over from other donors' samples. CDR3 region: CASSEFLGAGELFF. DNA for the CDR3: TGTGCCAGCAGTGAATTCCTGGGGGCCGGGGAGCTGTTTTTT.